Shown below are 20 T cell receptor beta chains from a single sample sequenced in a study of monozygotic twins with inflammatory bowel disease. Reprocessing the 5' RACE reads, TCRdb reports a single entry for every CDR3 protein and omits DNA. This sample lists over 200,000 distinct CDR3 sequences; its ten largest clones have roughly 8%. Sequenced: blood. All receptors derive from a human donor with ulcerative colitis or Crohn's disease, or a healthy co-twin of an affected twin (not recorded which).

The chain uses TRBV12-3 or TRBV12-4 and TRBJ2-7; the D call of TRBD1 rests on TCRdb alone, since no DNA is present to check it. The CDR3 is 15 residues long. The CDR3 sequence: CASSLISGNSYEQYF.

This CDR3 is CASSQGTGDTEAFF. The chain carries TRBV18 and TRBJ1-1; TCRdb's D call, TRBD1, is unchecked because there is no DNA. The CDR3 has 14 amino acids. Germline values: CDR1 KGHSH, CDR2 LQKENI.

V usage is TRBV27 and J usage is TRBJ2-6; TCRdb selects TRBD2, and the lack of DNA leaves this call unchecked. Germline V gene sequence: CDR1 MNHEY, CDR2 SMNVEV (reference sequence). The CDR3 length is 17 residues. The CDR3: CASSSTTSGPGAIVLTF.

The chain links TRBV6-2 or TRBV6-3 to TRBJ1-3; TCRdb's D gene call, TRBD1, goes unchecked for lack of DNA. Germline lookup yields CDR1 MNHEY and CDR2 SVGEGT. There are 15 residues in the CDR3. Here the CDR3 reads CASTLRASSGNTIYF.

This CDR3 is CSARLAGGTDTQYF. The chain recombines TRBV20-1 with TRBJ2-3; TCRdb calls TRBD2, which cannot be checked without DNA. CDR1 DFQATT and CDR2 SNEGSKA come from the germline V gene (reference sequence). The CDR3 totals 14 residues.

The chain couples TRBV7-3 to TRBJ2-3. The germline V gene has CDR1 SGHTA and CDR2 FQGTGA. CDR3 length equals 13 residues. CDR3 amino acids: CASSFVPRDTQYF.

The CDR3: CASSRGREKNQPQHF. The gene calls are TRBV7-8 and TRBJ1-5; TCRdb gives TRBD1 as the D gene, but with no DNA this cannot be confirmed. The CDR3 contains 15 residues. The V gene's germline CDR1 is SGHVS and CDR2 FQNEAQ.

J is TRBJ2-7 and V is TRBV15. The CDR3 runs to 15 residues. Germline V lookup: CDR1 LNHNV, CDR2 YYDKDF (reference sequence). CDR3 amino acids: CATSRDSLPVYEQYF.

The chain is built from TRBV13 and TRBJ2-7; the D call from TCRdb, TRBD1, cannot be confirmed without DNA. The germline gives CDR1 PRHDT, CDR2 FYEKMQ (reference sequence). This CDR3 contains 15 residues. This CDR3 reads CASSRNVDTIYEQYF.

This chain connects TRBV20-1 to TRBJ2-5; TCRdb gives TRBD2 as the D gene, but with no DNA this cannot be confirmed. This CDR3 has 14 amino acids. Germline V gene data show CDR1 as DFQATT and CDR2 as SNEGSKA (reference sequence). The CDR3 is CSAQMEGRAGTQYF.

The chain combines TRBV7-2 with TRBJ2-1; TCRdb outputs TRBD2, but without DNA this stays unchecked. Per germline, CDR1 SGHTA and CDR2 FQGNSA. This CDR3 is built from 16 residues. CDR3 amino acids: CASSHDIAGAYNEQFF.

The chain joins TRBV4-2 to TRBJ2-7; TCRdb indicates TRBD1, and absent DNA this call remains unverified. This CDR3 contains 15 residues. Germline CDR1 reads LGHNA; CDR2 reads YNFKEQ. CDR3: CASSQDGGTAYEQYF.

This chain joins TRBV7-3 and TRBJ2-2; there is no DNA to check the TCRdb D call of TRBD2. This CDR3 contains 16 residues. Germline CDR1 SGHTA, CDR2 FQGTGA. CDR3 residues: CASRNQRETNTGELFF. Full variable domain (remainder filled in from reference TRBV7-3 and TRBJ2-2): GAGVSQTPSNKVTEKGKYVELRCDPISGHTALYWYRQSLGQGPEFLIYFQGTGAADDSGLPNDRFFAVRPEGSVSTLKIQRTERGDSAVYLCASRNQRETNTGELFFGEGSRLTVL.

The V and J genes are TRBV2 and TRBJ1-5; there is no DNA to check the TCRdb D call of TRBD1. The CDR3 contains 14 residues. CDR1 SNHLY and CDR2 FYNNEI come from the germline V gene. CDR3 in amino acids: CASTRGYSNQPQHF.

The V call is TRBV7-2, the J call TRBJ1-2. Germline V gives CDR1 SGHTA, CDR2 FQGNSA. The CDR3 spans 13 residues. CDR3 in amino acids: CASSEFEYFGYTF.

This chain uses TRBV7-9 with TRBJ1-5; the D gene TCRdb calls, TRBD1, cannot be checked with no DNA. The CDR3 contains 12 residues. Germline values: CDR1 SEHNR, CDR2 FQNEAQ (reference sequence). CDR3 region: CASSSPQGPQHF.

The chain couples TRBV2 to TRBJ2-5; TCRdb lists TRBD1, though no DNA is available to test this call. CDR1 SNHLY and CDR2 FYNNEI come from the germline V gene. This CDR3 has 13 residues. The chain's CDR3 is CASNPQGRETQYF.

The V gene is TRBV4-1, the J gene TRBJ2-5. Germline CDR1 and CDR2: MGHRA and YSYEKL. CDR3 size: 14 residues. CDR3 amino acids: CASSSYDKQETQYF.

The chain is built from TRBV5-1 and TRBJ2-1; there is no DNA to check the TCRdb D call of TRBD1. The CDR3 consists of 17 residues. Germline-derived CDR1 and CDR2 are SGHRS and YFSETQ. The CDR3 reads CASSLASGGPPYNEQFF.

The CDR3 protein is CASSLTQGFKDTQYF. The gene calls are TRBV7-2 and TRBJ2-3; TCRdb lists TRBD1, though no DNA is available to test this call. Germline V gene lookup returns CDR1 SGHTA and CDR2 FQGNSA. The CDR3 runs 15 residues. Variable domain in full (rest from reference TRBV7-2 and TRBJ2-3): GAGVSQSPSNKVTEKGKDVELRCDPISGHTALYWYRQSLGQGLEFLIYFQGNSAPDKSGLPSDRFSAERTGGSVSTLTIQRTQQEDSAVYLCASSLTQGFKDTQYFGPGTRLTVL.